The next 30 T cell receptor beta chains were all read from a single sample in a study of blood T cell repertoires in COVID-19. Profiled with immunoSEQ multiplex PCR; TCRdb holds only in-frame clones, not every one. The profile shows roughly 150,000 clones, 90% of them singletons. Sequenced material: peripheral blood. Receptor source: a man in his 60s with active or convalescent COVID-19.

The chain employs TRBV19 and TRBJ2-1; 8 nucleotides align to TRBD2. The V and J ends lost 5 bases and 7 bases, in that order; junction bases with no gene match: 13. In germline, CDR1 is LNHDA, CDR2 SQIVND (reference sequence). The CDR3 is 16 amino acids. CDR3 loop: CASSDPIGLAGNEQFF. DNA for the CDR3: TGTGCCAGTAGTGACCCTATCGGACTAGCAGGTAATGAGCAGTTCTTC.

This clone was found a few times. The genes are TRBV11-2 and TRBJ1-5; tentatively, D is TRBD1 (5 bases). The CDR3 sequence is 16 residues long. Looked up from germline, CDR1 is SGHAT and CDR2 is FQNNGV. Trimming stripped 0 bases from V and 0 bases from J, with 9 bases between. CDR3 residues: CASSLEGVYSNQPQHF. Written as DNA, the CDR3 is TGTGCCAGCAGCTTAGAAGGGGTATATAGCAATCAGCCCCAGCATTTT.

V usage is TRBV18 and J usage is TRBJ2-1; 13 positions agree with TRBD2. J lost 8 bases, V lost 8 bases, and 6 bases had no gene match. CDR1 and CDR2 (germline): KGHSH, LQKENI. This CDR3 has 14 amino acids. The CDR3 nucleotides read TGTGCCAGCACGGGACTAGCGGGGCCGGATGAGCAGTTCTTC. Encoded protein: CASTGLAGPDEQFF.

The chain employs TRBV18 and TRBJ1-3; D call uncertain. V lost 2 bases, J lost 7 bases, and 12 bases lay in between. CDR3 length equals 14 residues. In germline, CDR1 is KGHSH, CDR2 LQKENI. The CDR3 sequence: CASSPSGGFNTIYF. CDR3 sequence (DNA): TGTGCCAGCTCACCAAGTGGCGGGTTCAACACCATATATTTT.

J is TRBJ2-1 and V is TRBV7-8; D ambiguous. The germline V gene encodes CDR1 SGHVS and CDR2 FQNEAQ. This CDR3 has 17 amino acids. V was pared by 3 bases and J by 1 base, with 16 bases between. The chain's CDR3 is CASSLSKYVSSYNEQFF. Here the CDR3 DNA reads TGTGCCAGCAGCTTGTCAAAATATGTGAGTTCCTACAATGAGCAGTTCTTC.

The gene calls are TRBV10-3 and TRBJ1-1; TRBD1 might be the D (5 bases). The length of the CDR3 is 13 residues. Trimming shortened V by 3 bases and J by 5 bases, and 10 bases separated the two germline ends. CDR1 and CDR2 from the germline V gene are ENHRY and SYGVKD. CDR3 nucleotide sequence: TGTGCCATCAGTGAATGGGGGGGTACTGAAGCTTTCTTT. Translating it yields CAISEWGGTEAFF.

The chain recombines TRBV15 with TRBJ2-7; D is unresolved. With 0 bases removed from V and 3 bases from J, the gap between germline ends came to 9 bases. The CDR3 contains 14 residues. The V gene's germline CDR1 is LNHNV and CDR2 YYDKDF (reference sequence). The chain's CDR3 is CATSRDLAGYEQYF. DNA for the CDR3: TGTGCCACCAGCAGAGATCTGGCAGGCTACGAGCAGTACTTC.

This clone was seen a few times. The chain couples TRBV6-5 to TRBJ1-2; D is ambiguous. CDR1 and CDR2 (germline): MNHEY, SVGAGI. The CDR3 extends over 13 amino acids. Between the trimmed V and J ends, which lost 2 bases and 6 bases, there was a span of 10 bases. The CDR3 sequence: CASSYEGRDGYTF. CDR3 DNA sequence: TGTGCCAGCAGTTACGAGGGTAGAGATGGCTACACCTTC.

The rearrangement uses TRBV12-3 or TRBV12-4 and TRBJ2-2; TRBD2 is a possible D gene (6 bases). V gave up 8 bases and J gave up 1 base, with 8 bases separating them. This CDR3 is built from 13 residues. CDR3 nucleotide sequence: TGTGCCAGCCAGGGAGGGAACACCGGGGAGCTGTTTTTT. Its translation is CASQGGNTGELFF.

Written as DNA, the CDR3 is TGCGCCAGCAGCCAAGTTCGAGCGAACACCGGGGAGCTGTTTTTT. It codes for CASSQVRANTGELFF. The chain has TRBV4-1 and TRBJ2-2; D is uncertain. The V and J ends lost 1 base and 0 bases respectively, with 6 bases between them. Looked up from germline, CDR1 is MGHRA and CDR2 is YSYEKL. The CDR3 is made up of 15 amino acids.

The rearrangement joins TRBV6-1 to TRBJ2-3; 8 bases match TRBD1. Germline assignment: CDR1 MNHNS and CDR2 SASEGT. This CDR3 is 18 amino acids long. Trimming took 0 bases from V and 5 from J; bases not matched to a gene: 13. The CDR3: CASSEAFALDRDVDTQYF. CDR3 bases: TGTGCCAGCAGTGAAGCTTTTGCATTGGACAGGGATGTAGATACGCAGTATTTT.

The chain is built from TRBV4-1 and TRBJ2-7, with 8 bases fitting TRBD2. There are 13 residues in the CDR3. V shed 4 bases, J shed 6 bases, and the junction held 5 bases outside the gene matches. The germline V gene encodes CDR1 MGHRA and CDR2 YSYEKL. This CDR3 is CASSPAGGLEQYF. The CDR3 DNA follows: TGCGCCAGCAGCCCTGCGGGGGGCCTCGAGCAGTACTTC.

This clone was counted only a few times. The CDR3 region is CASSPTGAYGYTF. The CDR3 coding sequence is TGTGCCAGCAGCCCCACAGGGGCCTATGGCTACACCTTC. The rearrangement links TRBV3-1 (or the pseudogene TRBV3-2) to TRBJ1-2, with TRBD1 identical over 7 bases. With 4 bases clipped from V and 4 bases from J, the junction kept 3 bases outside the gene matches. The CDR3 contains 13 residues. Germline V gene lookup returns CDR1 LGHDT and CDR2 YNNKEL (reference sequence).

This clone was found once. The V call is TRBV3-1 (or the pseudogene TRBV3-2), the J call TRBJ2-1; 8 nucleotides agree with TRBD2. The CDR3 totals 15 residues. Trimming at V came to 3 bases and at J to 8 bases, leaving 9 bases not matched to a gene. Looked up from germline, CDR1 is LGHDT and CDR2 is YNNKEL (reference sequence). CDR3 bases: TGTGCCAGCAGCCAGATTTCTTCGGGGGGGGATGAGCAGTTCTTC. This codes for CASSQISSGGDEQFF.

This clone occurred once. The chain combines TRBV18 with TRBJ1-6; 9 nucleotides align to TRBD1. This CDR3 has 15 amino acids. The trim removed 3 bases at V and 8 bases at J, leaving 5 bases unmatched. The germline V gene has CDR1 KGHSH and CDR2 LQKENI. The CDR3, as DNA: TGTGCCAGCTCACCCTTGGGGACAGGGTATTCACCCCTCCACTTT. It translates to CASSPLGTGYSPLHF. The entire variable domain, with the rest obtained from reference TRBV18 and TRBJ1-6, is as follows: NAGVMQNPRHLVRRRGQEARLRCSPMKGHSHVYWYRQLPEEGLKFMVYLQKENIIDESGMPKERFSAEFPKEGPSILRIQQVVRGDSAAYFCASSPLGTGYSPLHFGNGTRLTVT.

This chain connects TRBV4-2 to TRBJ2-5; tentatively, D is TRBD1 (6 bases). V lost 3 bases, J lost 5 bases, and 22 bases lay in between. The CDR3 has 17 amino acids. CDR1 is LGHNA and CDR2 is YNFKEQ in the germline V gene. The CDR3 here is CASSHQTSEGDTETQYF. The DNA for the CDR3 is TGTGCCAGCAGCCACCAAACCTCCGAAGGGGACACGGAGACCCAGTACTTC.

The V call is TRBV7-8, the J call TRBJ2-7; TRBD2 is a possible D gene (5 bases). CDR3 length: 14 residues. The V end was cut by 5 bases, the J end by 1 base, with 12 bases between. The germline V gene has CDR1 SGHVS and CDR2 FQNEAQ. CDR3 sequence (DNA): TGTGCCAGCAGCGCGGCCCGGGATTCCTACGAGCAGTACTTC. Protein: CASSAARDSYEQYF.

The gene calls are TRBV28 and TRBJ1-2; 12 bases line up with TRBD1. The CDR3 contains 15 residues. The germline V gene has CDR1 MDHEN and CDR2 SYDVKM. V shed 5 bases and J 6 bases; nucleotides not matched to a gene: 7. The CDR3 protein is CASSAPGQGADGYTF. The CDR3, as DNA: TGTGCCAGCAGTGCCCCGGGACAGGGGGCGGATGGCTACACCTTC.

This rearrangement joins TRBV9 to TRBJ2-1; TRBD2 might be the D (7 bases). Trimming took off 2 bases at V and 0 bases at J, with 12 bases between the two ends. The CDR3 has 16 amino acids. Germline V gives CDR1 SGDLS, CDR2 YYNGEE. The CDR3 protein is CASSVAGGASYNEQFF. In DNA form, the CDR3 reads TGTGCCAGCAGCGTGGCTGGGGGGGCCTCCTACAATGAGCAGTTCTTC.

The rearrangement links TRBV10-1 to TRBJ2-3; TRBD2 aligns across 7 bases. Per the germline V gene, CDR1 is WNHNN and CDR2 is SYGVQD (reference sequence). The CDR3 covers 14 residues. Trimming took 10 bases from V and 2 from J; bases not matched to a gene: 9. DNA of the CDR3: TGCGCCACTAGCGGTACGGGATTCACAGATACGCAGTATTTT. This sequence encodes CATSGTGFTDTQYF.

The chain has TRBV9 and TRBJ2-7; possibly TRBD2 for D (5 bases). Trimming removed 5 bases from V and 0 bases from J, with 18 bases in between. The CDR3 has 16 amino acids. Germline V CDR1 and CDR2: SGDLS, YYNGEE. CDR3 sequence (DNA): TGTGCCAGCAGTCTGAATCCAGGAGGTAACTCCTACGAGCAGTACTTC. Translating it yields CASSLNPGGNSYEQYF. Complete variable domain (other parts from reference TRBV9 and TRBJ2-7): DSGVTQTPKHLITATGQRVTLRCSPRSGDLSVYWYQQSLDQGLQFLIQYYNGEERAKGNILERFSAQQFPDLHSELNLSSLELGDSALYFCASSLNPGGNSYEQYFGPGTRLTVT.

The chain couples TRBV7-9 to TRBJ2-1; D uncertain. V lost 6 bases and J 9 bases, leaving 15 bases between the germline ends. Germline loops: CDR1 SEHNR, CDR2 FQNEAQ (reference sequence). The CDR3 runs 13 residues. This chain's CDR3 is CASRKSDNGEQFF. The CDR3 nucleotides are TGTGCCAGCAGGAAGAGTGACAACGGTGAGCAGTTCTTC.

This chain joins TRBV7-9 and TRBJ1-1, with 8 bases matching TRBD1. After removal of 0 bases from V and 7 bases from J, the junction contained 7 bases not matched to a gene. Germline-derived CDR1 and CDR2 are SEHNR and FQNEAQ (reference sequence). This CDR3 has 15 residues. The CDR3 is CASSLANTGTGEAFF. The CDR3 DNA is TGTGCCAGCAGCTTAGCGAACACCGGGACAGGTGAAGCTTTCTTT.

The V call is TRBV7-8, the J call TRBJ2-7; 7 bases fit TRBD1. Germline V gene data show CDR1 as SGHVS and CDR2 as FQNEAQ. CDR3 length: 15 amino acids. Trimming at V came to 5 bases and at J to 3 bases, leaving 10 bases not matched to a gene. The CDR3 is CASSLQQGSGYEQYF. CDR3 nucleotides: TGTGCCAGCAGCCTCCAACAGGGGTCAGGCTACGAGCAGTACTTC.

The chain carries TRBV7-9 and TRBJ1-1; 7 positions agree with TRBD1. This CDR3 is built from 14 residues. The germline gives CDR1 SEHNR, CDR2 FQNEAQ (reference sequence). V lost 1 base and J lost 1; bases outside the gene matches: 0. This chain's CDR3 is CASSLGDRNTEAFF. The CDR3 coding sequence is TGTGCCAGCAGCTTAGGGGACAGGAACACTGAAGCTTTCTTT.

The genes are TRBV28 and TRBJ1-2; D unresolved. V lost 5 bases and J lost 5, with 12 bases in between. In germline, CDR1 is MDHEN, CDR2 SYDVKM. The CDR3 length is 13 residues. This chain's CDR3 is CASSTPQIYGYTF. CDR3 DNA sequence: TGTGCCAGCAGTACACCCCAGATATATGGCTACACCTTC.

V usage is TRBV5-8 and J usage is TRBJ2-2; 13 bases are a match to TRBD2. CDR3 size: 18 residues. The germline V gene has CDR1 SGHTS and CDR2 YDEGEE. Trimming at V came to 0 bases and at J to 5 bases, leaving 7 bases not matched to a gene. CDR3 sequence: CASSLGPTSGRQTGELFF. The CDR3 DNA reads TGTGCCAGCAGCTTGGGTCCGACTAGCGGGAGGCAGACCGGGGAGCTGTTTTTT.

This chain links TRBV7-2 with TRBJ2-3; 9 bases fit TRBD2. Per germline, CDR1 SGHTA and CDR2 FQGNSA. This CDR3 comprises 16 residues. The V gene end was trimmed by 3 bases and the J gene end by 1 base; junction bases not matched to a gene: 5. CDR3 sequence: CASSFLAGLGTDTQYF. CDR3 DNA sequence: TGTGCCAGCAGCTTCCTAGCGGGACTAGGCACAGATACGCAGTATTTT.

The chain uses TRBV5-4 and TRBJ2-4, with D possibly TRBD2 on 5 matching bases. This CDR3 comprises 14 residues. V dropped 1 base and J dropped 3 bases, with 8 bases sitting between them. Germline CDR1 reads SGHNT; CDR2 reads YYREEE (reference sequence). CDR3 DNA sequence: TGTGCCAGCAGCTTGAAGGGAGTCAAAAACATTCAGTACTTC. Amino acid sequence: CASSLKGVKNIQYF.

This clone came up once. The chain has TRBV7-2 and TRBJ2-7; 9 bases align to TRBD1. V trimming: 1 base; J trimming: 6 bases; junction bases outside the gene matches: 4. CDR1 SGHTA and CDR2 FQGNSA come from the germline V gene. CDR3 length equals 14 residues. The CDR3 DNA follows: TGTGCCAGCAGCTTAGGGGACAGGGTACTCGAGCAGTACTTC. Amino acid sequence: CASSLGDRVLEQYF.